The clone carrying this TCR beta chain was counted a single time. Its antigen is still unknown. The V end was cut by 6 bases, the J end by 5 bases, with 8 bases between. There are 12 residues in the CDR3. The V gene's germline CDR1 is MNHEY and CDR2 SMNVEV (reference sequence). The data are from a study of shared clonotypes between healthy human individuals. Study details: Used for every donor were three CD4 naive, three CD4 memory, two CD8 naive and one CD8 memory plate.

CD8 cells regarded as naive lacked CD45RO, were positively chosen for CCR7, and omitted terminally differentiated effector memory CD45RA+ cells. Study-level findings and limits: Having only a few donors restricted how much genetic and exposure-history diversity was captured. Generation probabilities were higher for clonotypes shared across all four sorted-subset donors than for unshared ones.

Per the authors' pipeline: ImmunoSEQ sequences covered only the junction and lacked quality scores; filtering therefore differed. Here immunoSEQ multiplex PCR was the method, and the copy in TCRdb shows in-frame clones only, minus some. V and J calls and clone size are copied from that table; D and trimming were computed from the DNA. Among roughly 890,000 clones, almost 95% were seen once, and the ten largest hold less than 25%. The receptor's source is a man aged 30 to 45 in good health. The source material was naive CD8+ T cells sorted from blood. The rearrangement links TRBV27 to TRBJ2-1; no clear D. CDR3 bases: TGTGCCAGCAGGGACCCCCACAATGAGCAGTTCTTC. This codes for CASRDPHNEQFF.